Here is one T cell receptor (beta chain) with its context. What antigen it recognizes has not been identified. No per-base quality is available; no much larger clone lies one base away. The library was produced with the immunoSEQ multiplex PCR assay. Rearranged TCR beta chain sequences were amplified with the hsTCRB Kit following the manufacturer's protocol. Sequencing of TCRB libraries was carried out on an Illumina MiSeq. The authors' pipeline ran thus. The proprietary platform of the kit vendor was used for demultiplexing, trimming and gene mapping. Entries here come from immuneACCESS through TCRdb and include only in-frame sequences with V and J called. Some clones fail to appear in such tables; in the studies checked, an unresolved V gene covers under half of the shortfall, and the cause of the remainder is unknown. That table gives V, J and clone size, and the DNA gave D and trimming. The sample includes 55,000 to 65,000 clones, with 75% to 85% observed a single time. The ten largest clones add up to around 6.5% of the sample.

The CDR1 and CDR2 encoded by the germline V gene are SQVTM and ANQGSEA. V was cut back by 4 bases and J by 3 bases, leaving a gap of 10 bases between them. The CDR3 holds 12 amino acids from the cysteine to the phenylalanine. The only DNA kept is the CDR3, 36 bases in frame from the first base. The data were obtained in a study of a mutant IDH1 vaccine in newly diagnosed glioma listed by TCRdb under 2021. Regarding the study in general: Patients received eight vaccinations in weeks 1, 3, 5, 7, 11, 15, 19 and 23, corresponding to visits V03 through V10. In the chemotherapy-containing groups, vaccination started alongside temozolomide cycles, whereas in patients who had radiotherapy alone it started 4-6 weeks after radiotherapy. Of the roughly 34 treated patients, approximately 60% were male and approximately 38% were female, and the mean age was 40.4 years. Before enrollment, patients had received standard therapy of radiotherapy alone, temozolomide alone, or radiochemotherapy with temozolomide; most received the combination. Peripheral blood was drawn at six visits: V03 (baseline), V05, V07, V10, V12 and V13. For exploratory analyses, some 24 treated patients had longitudinal TCRB deep sequencing done wherever samples were available. On the study overall, not on this receptor specifically: Pseudoprogression seemed to be unrelated to changes in the top peripheral T cell clonotypes found by TCRB sequencing. Selection of PBMC samples for TCRB deep sequencing was based on availability. Immune responses induced by the vaccine were seen in around 93% of patients across multiple MHC alleles. The authors noted that analyses of patient blood samples could not be reproduced because of sample limitations.

Interpreted using the paper, the time point label stands for: week 11, during vaccination. A 20-mer mutant IDH1 peptide at 300 micrograms in Montanide made up each vaccine dose, which was injected subcutaneously together with topical imiquimod. The donors had newly diagnosed IDH1-mutant astrocytomas of WHO grade 3 or 4 that showed loss of nuclear ATRX. The samples were drawn from NOA16, a multicentre, single-arm, open-label phase I trial in Germany that tested a mutant IDH1 peptide vaccine in humans for the first time. Genomic DNA for TCRB sequencing was extracted from EDTA blood using the DNeasy Blood and Tissue Kit.

In this chain, TRBV29-1 is recombined with TRBJ2-7, with TRBD1 perhaps the D gene, on 5 matching bases. The sample here was PBMCs, taken from a glioma patient whose treatment included an IDH1 peptide vaccine. The sequence was obtained from a man in his forties or fifties with glioma. The bases are TGCAGCGTTGTCAGGGCGGACTACGAGCAGTACTTC. Translated, it reads CSVVRADYEQYF.